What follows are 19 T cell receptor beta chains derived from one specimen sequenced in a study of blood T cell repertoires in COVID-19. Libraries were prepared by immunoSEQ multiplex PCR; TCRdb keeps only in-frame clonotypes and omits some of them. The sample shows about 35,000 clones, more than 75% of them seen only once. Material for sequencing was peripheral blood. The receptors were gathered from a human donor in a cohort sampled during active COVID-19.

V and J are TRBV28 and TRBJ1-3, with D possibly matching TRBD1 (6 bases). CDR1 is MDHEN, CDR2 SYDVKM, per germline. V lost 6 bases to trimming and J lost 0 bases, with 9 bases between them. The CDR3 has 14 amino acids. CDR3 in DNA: TGTGCCAGCAGAGCACAGGGCTCTGGAAACACCATATATTTT. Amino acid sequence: CASRAQGSGNTIYF.

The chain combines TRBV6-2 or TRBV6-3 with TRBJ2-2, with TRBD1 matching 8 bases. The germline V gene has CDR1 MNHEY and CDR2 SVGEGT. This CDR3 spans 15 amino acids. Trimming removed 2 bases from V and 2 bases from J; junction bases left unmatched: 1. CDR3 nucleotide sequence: TGTGCCAGCAGTTACGGGACAGGTAACACCGGGGAGCTGTTTTTT. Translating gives CASSYGTGNTGELFF.

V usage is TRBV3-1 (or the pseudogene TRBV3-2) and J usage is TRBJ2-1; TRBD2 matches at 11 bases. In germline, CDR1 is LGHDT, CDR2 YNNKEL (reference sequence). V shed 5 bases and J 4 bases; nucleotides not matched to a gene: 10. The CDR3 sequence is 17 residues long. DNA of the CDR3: TGTGCCAGCAGCGTGAGTAGCGGGGGGGCCGGGTACAATGAGCAGTTCTTC. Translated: CASSVSSGGAGYNEQFF.

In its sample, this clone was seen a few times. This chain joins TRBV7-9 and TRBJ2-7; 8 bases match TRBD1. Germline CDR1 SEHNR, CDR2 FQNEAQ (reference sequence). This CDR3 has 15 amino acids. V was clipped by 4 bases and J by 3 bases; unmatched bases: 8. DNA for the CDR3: TGTGCCAGCAGCTGGGGACACGGGACAGGCTACGAGCAGTACTTC. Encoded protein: CASSWGHGTGYEQYF.

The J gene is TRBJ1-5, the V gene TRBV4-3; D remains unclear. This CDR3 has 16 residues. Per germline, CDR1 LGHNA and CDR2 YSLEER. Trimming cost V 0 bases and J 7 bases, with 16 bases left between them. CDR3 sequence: CASSQDPNSPAQPQHF. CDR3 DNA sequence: TGCGCCAGCAGCCAAGATCCTAATAGCCCCGCACAGCCCCAGCATTTT.

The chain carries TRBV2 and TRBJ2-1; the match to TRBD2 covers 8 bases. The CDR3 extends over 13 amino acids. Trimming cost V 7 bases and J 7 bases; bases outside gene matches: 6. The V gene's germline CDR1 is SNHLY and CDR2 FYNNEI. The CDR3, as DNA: TGTGCCAGCAAACACGGGGGGGTTAATGAGCAGTTCTTC. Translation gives CASKHGGVNEQFF.

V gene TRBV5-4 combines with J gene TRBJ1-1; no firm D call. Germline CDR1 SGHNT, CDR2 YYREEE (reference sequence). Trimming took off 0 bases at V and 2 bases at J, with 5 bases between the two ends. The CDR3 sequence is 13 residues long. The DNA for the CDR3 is TGTGCCAGCAGCTTGGACACCAACACTGAAGCTTTCTTT. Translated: CASSLDTNTEAFF.

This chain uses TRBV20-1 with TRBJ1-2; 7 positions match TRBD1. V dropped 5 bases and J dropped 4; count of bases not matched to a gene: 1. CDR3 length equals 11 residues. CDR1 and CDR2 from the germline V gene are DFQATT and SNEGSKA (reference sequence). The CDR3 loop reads CSAWDSYGYTF. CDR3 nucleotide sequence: TGCAGTGCTTGGGACAGCTATGGCTACACCTTC.

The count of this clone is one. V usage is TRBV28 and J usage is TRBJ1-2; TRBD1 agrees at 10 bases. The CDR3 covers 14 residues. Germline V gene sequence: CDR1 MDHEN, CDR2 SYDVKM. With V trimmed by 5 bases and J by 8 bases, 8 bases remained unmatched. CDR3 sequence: CASSPGTGESGYTF. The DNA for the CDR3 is TGTGCCAGCAGTCCCGGGACAGGGGAGAGCGGCTACACCTTC.

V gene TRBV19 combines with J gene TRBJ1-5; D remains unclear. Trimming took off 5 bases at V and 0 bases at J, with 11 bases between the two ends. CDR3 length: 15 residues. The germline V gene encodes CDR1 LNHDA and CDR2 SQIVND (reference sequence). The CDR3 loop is CASSSTRYSNQPQHF. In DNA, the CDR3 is TGTGCCAGTAGTTCCACGCGGTATAGCAATCAGCCCCAGCATTTT. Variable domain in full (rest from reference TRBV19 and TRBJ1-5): DGGITQSPKYLFRKEGQNVTLSCEQNLNHDAMYWYRQDPGQGLRLIYYSQIVNDFQKGDIAEGYSVSREKKESFPLTVTSAQKNPTAFYLCASSSTRYSNQPQHFGDGTRLSIL.

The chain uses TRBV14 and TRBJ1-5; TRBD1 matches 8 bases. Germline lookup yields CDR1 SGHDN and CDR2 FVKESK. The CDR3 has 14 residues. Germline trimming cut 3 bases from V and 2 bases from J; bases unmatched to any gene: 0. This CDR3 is CASSQTGGNQPQHF. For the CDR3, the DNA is TGTGCCAGCAGCCAGACAGGGGGCAATCAGCCCCAGCATTTT.

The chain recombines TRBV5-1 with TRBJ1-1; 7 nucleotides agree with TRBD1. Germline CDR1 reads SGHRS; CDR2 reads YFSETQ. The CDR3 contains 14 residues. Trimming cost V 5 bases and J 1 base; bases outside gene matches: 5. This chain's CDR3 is CASRPGQENTEAFF. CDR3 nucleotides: TGCGCCAGCAGACCCGGACAGGAGAACACTGAAGCTTTCTTT. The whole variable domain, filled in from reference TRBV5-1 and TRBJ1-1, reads KAGVTQTPRYLIKTRGQQVTLSCSPISGHRSVSWYQQTPGQGLQFLFEYFSETQRNKGNFPGRFSGRQFSNSRSEMNVSTLELGDSALYLCASRPGQENTEAFFGQGTRLTVV.

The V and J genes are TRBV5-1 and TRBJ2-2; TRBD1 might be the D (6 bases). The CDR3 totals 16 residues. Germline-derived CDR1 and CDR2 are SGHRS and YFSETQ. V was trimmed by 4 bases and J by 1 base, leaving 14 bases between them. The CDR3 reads CASSEQGPKNTGELFF. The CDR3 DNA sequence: TGCGCCAGCAGCGAACAGGGACCTAAGAACACCGGGGAGCTGTTTTTT. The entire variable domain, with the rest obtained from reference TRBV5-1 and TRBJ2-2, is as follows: KAGVTQTPRYLIKTRGQQVTLSCSPISGHRSVSWYQQTPGQGLQFLFEYFSETQRNKGNFPGRFSGRQFSNSRSEMNVSTLELGDSALYLCASSEQGPKNTGELFFGEGSRLTVL.

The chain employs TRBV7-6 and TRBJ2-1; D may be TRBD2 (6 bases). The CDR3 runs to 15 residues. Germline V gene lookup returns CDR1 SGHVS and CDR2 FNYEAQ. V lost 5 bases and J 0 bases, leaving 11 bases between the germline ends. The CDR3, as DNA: TGTGCCAGCAGCCTCGGGACTCTCTCCTACAATGAGCAGTTCTTC. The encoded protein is CASSLGTLSYNEQFF.

The CDR3 loop reads CASRGPRTDTQYF. Here the CDR3 DNA reads TGTGCCAGCCGGGGTCCTCGCACAGATACGCAGTATTTT. The chain employs TRBV2 and TRBJ2-3, with a tentative D call TRBD2 (5 bases). The CDR3 contains 13 residues. From germline, CDR1 is SNHLY and CDR2 FYNNEI. With 8 bases removed from V and 1 base from J, the gap between germline ends came to 10 bases.

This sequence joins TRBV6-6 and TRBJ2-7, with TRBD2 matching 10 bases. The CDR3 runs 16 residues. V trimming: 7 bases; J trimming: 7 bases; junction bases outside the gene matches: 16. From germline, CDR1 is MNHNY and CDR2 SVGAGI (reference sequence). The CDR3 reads CASTTTASGGIIEQYF. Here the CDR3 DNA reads TGTGCCAGCACCACGACTGCTAGCGGGGGCATTATAGAGCAGTACTTC.

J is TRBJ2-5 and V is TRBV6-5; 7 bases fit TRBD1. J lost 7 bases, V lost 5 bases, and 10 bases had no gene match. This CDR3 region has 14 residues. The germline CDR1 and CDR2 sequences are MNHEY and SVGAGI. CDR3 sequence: CASSPTGTKGTQYF. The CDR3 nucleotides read TGTGCCAGCAGTCCGACAGGGACGAAAGGGACCCAGTACTTC.

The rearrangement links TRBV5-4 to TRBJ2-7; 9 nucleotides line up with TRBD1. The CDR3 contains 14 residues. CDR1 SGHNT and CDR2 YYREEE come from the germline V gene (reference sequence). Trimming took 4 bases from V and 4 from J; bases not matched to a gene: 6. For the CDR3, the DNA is TGTGCCAGCAGCCAGGACAGGGGTACTTACGAGCAGTACTTC. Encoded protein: CASSQDRGTYEQYF. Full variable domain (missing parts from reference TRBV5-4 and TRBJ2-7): ETGVTQSPTHLIKTRGQQVTLRCSSQSGHNTVSWYQQALGQGPQFIFQYYREEENGRGNFPPRFSGLQFPNYSSELNVNALELDDSALYLCASSQDRGTYEQYFGPGTRLTVT.

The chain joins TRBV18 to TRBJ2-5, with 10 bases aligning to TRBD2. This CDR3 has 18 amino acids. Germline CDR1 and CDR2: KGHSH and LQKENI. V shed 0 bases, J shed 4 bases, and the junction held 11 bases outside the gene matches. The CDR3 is CASSPPSSGGGRGETQYF. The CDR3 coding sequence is TGTGCCAGCTCACCACCCTCTAGCGGGGGCGGGCGAGGAGAGACCCAGTACTTC.